These 10 T cell receptor beta chains originate from one sample sequenced in a study of blood T cell repertoires in COVID-19 (dated by TCRdb to 2020 to 2021). Receptor amplification or capture employed the immunoSEQ multiplex PCR assay. This immuneACCESS table, as held by TCRdb, lists in-frame sequences with V and J called but not all clones. Of the missing ones, under half trace to an unresolved V gene in checked studies; the others have no known cause. This sample gives 250,000 to 350,000 clones in total; roughly 90% of them show up just once. The ten largest account for approximately 4% of the sample. Sequenced material: peripheral blood. These receptors all come from a woman between 45 and 65 years old with active or convalescent COVID-19.

This clone was observed a handful of times. The CDR3 loop is CASRASTYEQYF. In DNA, the CDR3 is TGTGCCAGCAGGGCTAGCACCTACGAGCAGTACTTC. The chain has TRBV6-5 and TRBJ2-7; a weak D match, TRBD2 (5 bases). Trimming shortened V by 6 bases and J by 2 bases, and 8 bases separated the two germline ends. The V gene's germline CDR1 is MNHEY and CDR2 SVGAGI. The CDR3 covers 12 residues.

This clone was counted only a few times. This chain links TRBV11-2 with TRBJ2-7; D is perhaps TRBD1 (5 bases). This CDR3 comprises 14 residues. Trimming stripped 3 bases from V and 3 bases from J, with 12 bases between. The germline V gene encodes CDR1 SGHAT and CDR2 FQNNGV. The DNA for the CDR3 is TGTGCCAGCAGCTTCCAGTCCCAGGGCTACGAGCAGTACTTC. Amino acid sequence: CASSFQSQGYEQYF.

This chain links TRBV2 with TRBJ2-2, with TRBD2 matching over 11 bases. J gave up 6 bases and V 2 bases, and 11 bases lay outside the gene matches. Per the germline V gene, CDR1 is SNHLY and CDR2 is FYNNEI. This CDR3 region has 18 residues. The CDR3 DNA is TGTGCCAGCAGTGAAATCGCTAGCGGGGGGTATGGACCCGGGGAGCTGTTTTTT. Translated: CASSEIASGGYGPGELFF.

The rearrangement joins TRBV4-3 to TRBJ2-7; 12 bases align to TRBD2. The CDR3 covers 18 residues. J lost 4 bases, V lost 0 bases, and 10 bases had no gene match. Germline lookup yields CDR1 LGHNA and CDR2 YSLEER. The CDR3 coding sequence is TGCGCCAGCAGCCAAGATCCCTTTAGGACTAGCGGGACGTACGAGCAGTACTTC. It codes for CASSQDPFRTSGTYEQYF.

This clone has just a few counts. The rearrangement joins TRBV28 to TRBJ2-1, with 15 positions matching TRBD2. Trimming removed 2 bases from V and 8 bases from J; junction bases left unmatched: 4. CDR1 and CDR2 (germline): MDHEN, SYDVKM. The CDR3 length is 16 residues. CDR3 protein: CASSLGLAGGYDEQFF. The CDR3 nucleotides read TGTGCCAGCAGTTTAGGACTAGCGGGAGGGTATGATGAGCAGTTCTTC.

The V gene is TRBV30, the J gene TRBJ1-5; 8 bases are a match to TRBD1. This CDR3 is built from 13 residues. The V and J ends lost 5 bases and 5 bases, in that order; junction bases with no gene match: 5. Per the germline V gene, CDR1 is GTSNPN and CDR2 is SVGIG (reference sequence). The CDR3: CAWSDRGDQPQHF. CDR3 DNA: TGTGCCTGGTCAGACAGGGGCGATCAGCCCCAGCATTTT.

J is TRBJ1-5 and V is TRBV10-3; maybe TRBD1 (6 bases). CDR3 length: 15 amino acids. Trimming cost V 6 bases and J 3 bases, with 15 bases left between them. Germline V CDR1 and CDR2: ENHRY, SYGVKD. The CDR3 loop reads CAIRIGQGYNQPQHF. The CDR3 DNA follows: TGTGCCATCAGGATTGGGCAGGGGTACAATCAGCCCCAGCATTTT.

On this clone itself: Other nucleotide sequences in the sample specify the same CDR3. The rearrangement uses TRBV7-2 and TRBJ2-5, with D possibly matching TRBD1 (5 bases). Germline V gene sequence: CDR1 SGHTA, CDR2 FQGNSA. The CDR3 spans 13 residues. V lost 3 bases and J 3 bases, leaving 8 bases between the germline ends. The CDR3 reads CASSLVREETQYF. The CDR3 DNA reads TGTGCCAGCAGCTTGGTCAGGGAAGAGACCCAGTACTTC.

The V and J genes are TRBV30 and TRBJ1-1; 7 bases map to TRBD1. CDR1 is GTSNPN, CDR2 SVGIG, per germline (reference sequence). V shed 3 bases and J 11 bases; nucleotides not matched to a gene: 6. The CDR3 has 11 amino acids. CDR3 amino acids: CAWREDRLAFF. CDR3 bases: TGTGCCTGGAGGGAGGACAGGCTGGCTTTCTTT. Variable domain in full (rest from reference TRBV30 and TRBJ1-1): SQTIHQWPATLVQPVGSPLSLECTVEGTSNPNLYWYRQAAGRGLQLLFYSVGIGQISSEVPQNLSASRPQDRQFILSSKKLLLSDSGFYLCAWREDRLAFFGQGTRLTVV.

This sequence joins TRBV13 and TRBJ1-2; TRBD1 matches 7 bases. Looked up from germline, CDR1 is PRHDT and CDR2 is FYEKMQ (reference sequence). This CDR3 comprises 13 residues. V trimming: 5 bases; J trimming: 3 bases; junction bases outside the gene matches: 3. The CDR3 reads CASSLRGYYGYTF. The CDR3 region has the DNA TGTGCCAGCAGCCTCAGGGGGTACTATGGCTACACCTTC.